The 9 T cell receptor beta chains presented below share a single source sample, sequenced in a study of blood T cell repertoires in COVID-19. The method was immunoSEQ multiplex PCR; TCRdb's version includes in-frame clones alone and lacks a portion of them. Of approximately 210,000 clones listed, 82% are singletons. Sequenced material: PBMCs or T cells enriched from blood (not recorded which). The receptors shown here come from a man in his forties who had recovered from COVID-19.

The J gene is TRBJ1-5, the V gene TRBV28, with TRBD1 as a possible D gene (6 bases). The CDR3 has 12 residues. Germline assignment: CDR1 MDHEN and CDR2 SYDVKM. V gave up 9 bases and J gave up 2 bases, with 8 bases separating them. The CDR3 coding sequence is TGTGCCAGTACAGGGCGCAATCAGCCCCAGCATTTT. Its translation is CASTGRNQPQHF. Full variable domain (remainder filled in from reference TRBV28 and TRBJ1-5): DVKVTQSSRYLVKRTGEKVFLECVQDMDHENMFWYRQDPGLGLRLIYFSYDVKMKEKGDIPEGYSVSREKKERFSLILESASTNQTSMYLCASTGRNQPQHFGDGTRLSIL.

This clone was recorded a few times. The V call is TRBV5-1, the J call TRBJ2-2; perhaps TRBD2 as D (5 bases). Trimming stripped 0 bases from V and 7 bases from J, with 13 bases between. The CDR3 is 15 amino acids. Germline CDR1 reads SGHRS; CDR2 reads YFSETQ. The CDR3 region has the DNA TGCGCCAGCAGCTTGGTGGCCGGGATCGACGGGGAGCTGTTTTTT. It specifies CASSLVAGIDGELFF.

In its sample, this clone was seen once. V gene TRBV24-1 combines with J gene TRBJ2-2, with 8 bases matching TRBD1. The CDR3 totals 16 residues. V was pared by 1 base and J by 3 bases, with 3 bases of the junction left unmatched. The germline V gene encodes CDR1 KGHDR and CDR2 SFDVKD. The CDR3 bases are TGTGCCACCAGTGATTTTGGACAGGGTGACACCGGGGAGCTGTTTTTT. It specifies CATSDFGQGDTGELFF.

The chain has TRBV4-2 and TRBJ2-2; 7 bases agree with TRBD2. With V trimmed by 10 bases and J by 4 bases, 12 bases remained unmatched. In germline, CDR1 is LGHNA, CDR2 YNFKEQ. This CDR3 has 15 residues. The CDR3 sequence: CATGNLAAVTGELFF. The CDR3 bases are TGTGCCACCGGGAATCTAGCGGCGGTCACCGGGGAGCTGTTTTTT.

The chain recombines TRBV5-6 with TRBJ1-2; 8 bases line up with TRBD1. Germline CDR1 is SGHDT and CDR2 is YYEEEE. Losses at the gene ends were 0 bases for V and 11 bases for J; bases not matched to a gene: 6. The CDR3 is 13 residues long. CDR3 coding DNA: TGTGCCAGCAGCTTGGTCAGGACAGGGCCTTACACCTTC. It encodes CASSLVRTGPYTF.

The J gene is TRBJ1-2, the V gene TRBV19; D is unclear. V lost 6 bases and J 4 bases, leaving 15 bases between the germline ends. The CDR3 spans 14 residues. CDR1 is LNHDA, CDR2 SQIVND, per germline (reference sequence). Here the CDR3 DNA reads TGTGCCAGTAGAGAAGAGGCAGCCCTCTATGGCTACACCTTC. Translated: CASREEAALYGYTF.

Regarding this clone: A much more abundant neighbour one base away suggests this may be a read error. The rearrangement joins TRBV6-5 to TRBJ2-3; a possible D gene is TRBD2 (6 bases). CDR3 length: 11 residues. V was cut by 6 bases and J by 6 bases, with 7 bases left in between. Germline-derived CDR1 and CDR2 are MNHEY and SVGAGI. CDR3 coding DNA: TGTGCCAGCAGGGAGGGGGATACGCAGTATTTT. Translated: CASREGDTQYF.

The rearrangement uses TRBV6-4 and TRBJ2-3; TRBD2 aligns across 7 bases. The CDR3 spans 15 residues. Germline V gene data show CDR1 as MRHNA and CDR2 as SNTAGT. The junction had 10 bases not matched to a gene; V was cut back by 4 bases and J by 6 bases. The CDR3 protein is CASSAIAGGADTQYF. As DNA, the CDR3 is TGTGCCAGCAGTGCCATAGCGGGCGGGGCGGATACGCAGTATTTT.

The chain uses TRBV28 and TRBJ1-5; 9 positions match TRBD1. The ends lost 4 bases at V and 6 bases at J; junction bases unmatched: 10. From germline, CDR1 is MDHEN and CDR2 SYDVKM. The CDR3 sequence is 16 residues long. CDR3 sequence: CASSSGGQGRIQPQHF. The DNA for the CDR3 is TGTGCCAGCAGTTCAGGGGGACAGGGTAGGATTCAGCCCCAGCATTTT.